This TCR beta chain was captured in a study of T cells in Graves' hyperthyroidism and ophthalmopathy. Study-wide context: Prior to any treatment, at the point of initial diagnosis, peripheral blood was collected.

Any patient presenting with uncontrolled infection, other autoimmune disease, pregnancy or lactation was left out. Cells are PBMCs isolated from over 7.5 ml of fresh blood. RNA transcripts provided the source from which TCR beta CDR3 regions were amplified. With the HTBI primer set, the TCR CDR3 went through a first round of RT-PCR. TCRdb passed the multiplex PCR reads through MiXCR, listing each CDR3 protein once. The repertoire has hundreds of thousands of distinct CDR3 sequences, about 19% of them found once; the top ten carry about a sixth. This clonotype has at least ten counts. The antigen remains unidentified. General study points: Among clonotypes expanded in thyroid above 0.001, most were also found in blood.

The TCR sequence derives from a woman between 45 and 60 years old with Graves' hyperthyroidism that later progressed to Graves' ophthalmopathy. The sequenced sample was blood.

CDR3 in amino acids: CASKARTDANTEAFF. The CDR3 bases are TGTGCCAGCAAGGCCCGGACAGACGCGAACACTGAAGCTTTCTTT. This rearrangement joins TRBV6-1 to TRBJ1-1; tentative D call: TRBD1 (6 bases). V was cut by 7 bases and J by 1 base, with 16 bases left in between. Looked up from germline, CDR1 is MNHNS and CDR2 is SASEGT. The CDR3 is 15 residues long.